This T cell receptor (beta chain) was profiled in a study of blood T cell repertoires in COVID-19. Study-wide background: The United States, Italy and Spain provided the acute and convalescent COVID-19 samples. Nucleic acid was either cDNA or gDNA, and it came from T cells, B-cell-depleted T cells, or PBMCs.

V lost 4 bases, J lost 6 bases, and 16 bases lay in between. The CDR3 is made up of 15 amino acids. Germline V lookup: CDR1 LNHDA, CDR2 SQIVND (reference sequence). Only in-frame clones appear in the TCRdb table, and some are missing; sequencing was by immunoSEQ multiplex PCR. Of about 98,000 clones in the sample, about nine tenths were seen once. The sample comprised peripheral blood. The chain carries TRBV19 and TRBJ2-1, with D perhaps TRBD2 (6 bases). This receptor was identified in a man aged 50 or older with acute or convalescent COVID-19. This chain's CDR3 is CASSTPGRRANEQFF. Written as DNA, the CDR3 is TGTGCCAGTAGTACTCCGGGGAGGCGGGCCAATGAGCAGTTCTTC.